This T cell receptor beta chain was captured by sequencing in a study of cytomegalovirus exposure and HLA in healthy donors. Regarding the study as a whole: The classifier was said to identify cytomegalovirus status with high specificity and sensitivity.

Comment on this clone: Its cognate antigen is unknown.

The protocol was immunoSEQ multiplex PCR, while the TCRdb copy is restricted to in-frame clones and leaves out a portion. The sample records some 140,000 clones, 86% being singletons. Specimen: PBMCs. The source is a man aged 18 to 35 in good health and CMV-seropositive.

The CDR3 DNA is TGTGCCAGCAGCCCTTATAGCAATCAGCCCCAGCATTTT. As protein: CASSPYSNQPQHF. V and J are TRBV7-2 and TRBJ1-5, with no clear D. V shed 5 bases and J shed 0 bases, with 5 bases lying between them. There are 13 residues in the CDR3. Germline lookup yields CDR1 SGHTA and CDR2 FQGNSA. Full variable domain (outside the CDR3, taken from reference TRBV7-2 and TRBJ1-5): GAGVSQSPSNKVTEKGKDVELRCDPISGHTALYWYRQSLGQGLEFLIYFQGNSAPDKSGLPSDRFSAERTGGSVSTLTIQRTQQEDSAVYLCASSPYSNQPQHFGDGTRLSIL.